This TCR beta chain derives from a study of identifying expanded T cells in peripheral blood (dated 2019 in TCRdb). At the level of the whole study: Technical replicates were generated by sequencing separate aliquots of the same genomic DNA pool, and four replicates were compared pairwise.

This clone has just a few counts. Its specific antigen is unknown. The input lacks base qualities; no much larger clone sits a single base away. No immune events such as infections were documented for the healthy donors during the collection period. Blood repertoires from healthy donors were used as a training cohort for calibrating time-dependent variance in a beta-binomial model of differential abundance of T-cell clones. There were some ten healthy donors in the training cohort, of whom 3 were female and 7 were male. Donor ages ranged from about 25 to 64 years, with an average of around 45 years. Obtained from a commercial supplier, whole blood was collected from each healthy donor at three time points set around 2 weeks apart. Genomic DNA was extracted from unsorted whole blood for immunosequencing. At the junction V is shortened by 5 bases and J by 4 bases, with 18 bases in between. The germline V gene sets CDR1 to SGHAT and CDR2 to FQNNGV. Counted from cysteine to phenylalanine, this CDR3 has 15 amino acids. Only the CDR3 region is kept as DNA, spanning 45 bases read in frame from base 1.

TCRbeta CDR3 regions were profiled with the immunoSEQ Assay using bias-controlled multiplex PCR amplification of genomic DNA. On the study's bioinformatics: The absolute abundance of each unique TCRbeta CDR3 region was quantified after sequences were collapsed and filtered. Differential abundance was assessed using a binomial (Fisher-equivalent) model and a beta-binomial model in which time-dependent variance fitted from healthy donors was added. Any clone with fewer than 5 combined templates was excluded, and a clone was called differentially abundant if its Benjamini-Hochberg FDR was below 0.01. Beta-binomial variance was modeled as a function of total template count across the two samples using the form v = (b*log(k)+a)^2. This is the immuneACCESS table as TCRdb keeps it, with only in-frame sequences that have V and J called. A part of the clones is gone; compared with another copy, unresolved V genes explain less than half, and the rest is unexplained. V, J and clone size are taken as reported in that table, and D and trimming were inferred from the DNA itself. The sample table records 100,000 or so clones; roughly 88% of these occur just once. The top ten clonotypes cover 11% to 15% of the sample.

Study-wide findings and limitations: Across all healthy donors, variance in clone template counts between approximately two-week samples was found to increase significantly with total template count. It was expected by the authors that biological variance in healthy repertoires might increase further over much longer intervals, such as months to years. The binomial model flagged about 1.2 differentially abundant clones between technical replicates, compared with about 16 over about 2 weeks and 19 over roughly 4 weeks. The beta-binomial model significantly reduced the number of clones called differentially abundant and the false-positive rate across all healthy-donor time intervals.

Sequencing used blood. The chain is made from TRBV11-2 and TRBJ2-7; TRBD2 is a possible D gene, resting on 6 matching bases. This clonotype was obtained from a person aged 18-70 years in good health. In nucleotide form, the sequence is TGTGCCAGCAGCCGAGAAGGGACGGCGGGGTACGAGCAGTACTTC. The translation is CASSREGTAGYEQYF.